The rows below give T cell receptor beta chains drawn from one sample of a study of human T cells and chemical hapten exposure. TCRdb re-called the RACE reads with MiXCR, one entry per CDR3 protein. The sample lists about 110,000 distinct CDR3 sequences; around 12% were seen once. Sequences were derived from whole blood, sampled in connection with sensitization to the hapten diphenylcyclopropenone (DPC). All receptors come from a woman in her 50s with alopecia areata. Some clones in this sample may be carry-over from other donors' samples. Both conserved end residues are part of each CDR3. Each record gives: V gene, clone size, CDR3 length, D gene, J gene, CDR3 DNA, CDR3 protein. A D gene is named only where the DNA matches it firmly. Rows give clone size only sometimes, using once, few, many, or a class for an expanded clone.

>TRBV19|few|14|TRBD1|TRBJ2-3
TGTGCCAGTAGCTCCGGACAGGTGGCAGATACGCAGTATTTT
CASSSGQVADTQYF
>TRBV15|few|12|TRBD2|TRBJ2-1
TGTGCCACCAGCAGAGAGGGAGGGAAGCAGTTCTTC
CATSREGGKQFF
>TRBV29-1|-|14|-|TRBJ1-2
TGCAGCGTTGAAACGACAACATCTAACTATGGCTACACCTTC
CSVETTTSNYGYTF
>TRBV18|few|14|-|TRBJ1-5
TGTGCCAGCTCACCGAGGCACCTAAATCAGCCCCAGCATTTT
CASSPRHLNQPQHF
>TRBV28|-|15|TRBD1|TRBJ1-6
TGTGCCGCCGGTCTCCGAGGGGGCTCATATTCACCCCTCCACTTT
CAAGLRGGSYSPLHF
>TRBV2|-|15|-|TRBJ1-5
TGTGCCAGCAGCCCGACGGGGGGATCCAGGCAGCCCCAGCATTTT
CASSPTGGSRQPQHF
>TRBV19|few|14|-|TRBJ2-4
TGTGCCAGTAGTATACAGGGAGGCCCAAACATTCAGTACTTC
CASSIQGGPNIQYF
>TRBV3-1|many|13|-|TRBJ1-6
TGTGCCAGCAGCCTCCGACCGGATTCACCCCTCCACTTT
CASSLRPDSPLHF
>TRBV19|many|13|-|TRBJ2-2
TGTGCCACCCCCACTTCTCCGGCCGGGGAGCTGTTTTTT
CATPTSPAGELFF
>TRBV7-9|-|15|-|TRBJ2-3
TGTGCCAGCAGCATCGGCGAGGGGGGCACAGATACGCAGTATTTT
CASSIGEGGTDTQYF
>TRBV29-1|-|15|-|TRBJ2-1
TGCAGCGTTGATGGAAGAGGAAATTCCTACAATGAGCAGTTCTTC
CSVDGRGNSYNEQFF